The rows below give T cell receptor beta chains drawn from one sample of a study of control samples from healthy donors and cancer patients. TCRdb keeps only in-frame clones here, not all; method: immunoSEQ multiplex PCR. The sample shows around 80,000 clones, 90% to 95% of them seen only once. Sequencing input: blood. Receptors originate from a man aged 50-60 years in good health. Each CDR3 is given with its conserved first and last residue. D genes are given only for firm matches. Not all rows give a size; the values are once, few, many and, for expanded clones, a class.

CASSLLTGKYNEQFF TGCGCCAGCAGCTTGCTTACAGGGAAGTACAATGAGCAGTTCTTC TRBJ2-1 NA NA TRBV5-1
CASSQEGASADTQYF TGTGCCAGCAGCCAAGAAGGGGCTAGCGCAGATACGCAGTATTTT TRBJ2-3 NA NA TRBV3-1/TRBV3-2
CSVLKEYEQYF TGCAGCGTTTTAAAGGAGTACGAGCAGTACTTC TRBJ2-7 NA NA TRBV29-1
CASSLGTGSDEQFF TGTGCCAGCAGCTTAGGAACAGGGTCCGATGAGCAGTTCTTC TRBJ2-1 NA NA TRBV11-3
CSVVGTAYEQYF TGCAGCGTTGTGGGGACAGCCTACGAGCAGTACTTC TRBJ2-7 TRBD1 NA TRBV29-1
CASRMTPSNTEAFF TGTGCCAGCAGAATGACCCCCTCGAACACTGAAGCTTTCTTT TRBJ1-1 NA NA TRBV2
CASSLAGGYEQYF TGTGCCAGCAGCTTAGCGGGGGGCTACGAGCAGTACTTC TRBJ2-7 NA once TRBV7-9
CASSLGQAGNTIYF TGCGCCAGCAGCTTGGGACAGGCTGGAAACACCATATATTTT TRBJ1-3 NA NA TRBV5-1
CASSLGGYYEQYF TGCGCCAGCAGCTTGGGGGGGTACTACGAGCAGTACTTC TRBJ2-7 NA NA TRBV5-1
CASASEGGGYNEQFF TGTGCCAGCGCCTCCGAGGGGGGAGGCTACAATGAGCAGTTCTTC TRBJ2-1 NA NA TRBV6-4
CASSLGTGGGPYNEQFF TGTGCCAGCAGCTTAGGGACAGGGGGTGGCCCCTACAATGAGCAGTTCTTC TRBJ2-1 TRBD1 NA TRBV7-9